This T cell receptor beta chain is from a study of CD8 T cells in Susac syndrome. When the RNA was reverse transcribed, random hexamers were used with an input of roughly 0.45 to 1 ug. Each CDR3 protein gets one entry after TCRdb re-called the immunoSEQ multiplex PCR reads with MiXCR. The sample comprises 100,000 to 150,000 distinct CDR3 sequences, about 94% of which are singletons, and around 0.087% rests with the top ten. The study sequenced TCR beta in blood CD8+ and CD4+ T cells. Through negative isolation, CD4+ and CD8+ T cells were obtained, while TEMRA cells were enriched using FACS. The sample consisted of CD4+ T cells from PBMCs. The source is a human donor in good health.

CDR3 amino acids: CASSPRQGGGTEAFF. CDR3 nucleotide sequence: TGTGCCAGCAGCCCACGACAGGGAGGGGGGACTGAAGCTTTCTTT. The chain couples TRBV6-5 to TRBJ1-1, with 7 bases identical to TRBD1. Germline CDR1 reads MNHEY; CDR2 reads SVGAGI. CDR3 length: 15 amino acids. The junction had 12 bases not matched to a gene; V was cut back by 6 bases and J by 5 bases.